This is a list of T cell receptor beta chains from one sample in a study of T cell changes during pregnancy in multiple sclerosis. Clones were read by immunoSEQ multiplex PCR, and TCRdb kept only the in-frame ones, dropping some. There are around 130,000 clones in the sample; 90% to 98% occur only once, and about 0.42% lies in the top ten. The sample was peripheral blood, taken after pregnancy. These receptors came from a female donor with multiple sclerosis, enrolled in a pregnancy study. The CDR3 runs from the conserved cysteine through the conserved F or W. The order of the fields is CDR3 DNA, CDR3 protein, clone size, D gene, J gene, V gene. The D gene is left open where the match is weak. Expanded clones are given a class, and other clones once, few, many or no size at all.

cdr3_nt: TGTGCCAGCTCACCCGCTTGGGGACAGGGGGTAGTGGCTTTCTTT
cdr3_aa: CASSPAWGQGVVAFF
clone_size: NA
d_call: TRBD1
j_call: TRBJ1-1
v_call: TRBV18

cdr3_nt: TGTGCCAGCAGGCCACCCACCGGGACAGGGAGAGATACGCAGTATTTT
cdr3_aa: CASRPPTGTGRDTQYF
clone_size: NA
d_call: TRBD1
j_call: TRBJ2-3
v_call: TRBV28

cdr3_nt: TGTGCCAGTACCTCCCAAGGGGTTCCCGAAGCTTTCTTT
cdr3_aa: CASTSQGVPEAFF
clone_size: NA
d_call: NA
j_call: TRBJ1-1
v_call: TRBV19

cdr3_nt: TGTGCCAGCAGCCAAGACGGCGGGAGAGGTTCCGGGGAGCTGTTTTTT
cdr3_aa: CASSQDGGRGSGELFF
clone_size: NA
d_call: TRBD2
j_call: TRBJ2-2
v_call: TRBV4-2

cdr3_nt: TGTGCCTGGGGACCCCGGGGGGCCCACTCTGGGGCCAACGTCCTGACTTTC
cdr3_aa: CAWGPRGAHSGANVLTF
clone_size: NA
d_call: NA
j_call: TRBJ2-6
v_call: TRBV30

cdr3_nt: TGTGCCAGTAGTCAGGCTTCCCGCCTTAACTATGGCTACACCTTC
cdr3_aa: CASSQASRLNYGYTF
clone_size: NA
d_call: NA
j_call: TRBJ1-2
v_call: TRBV19

cdr3_nt: TGCGCCAGCAGCCAAGATCGACAGGGGGCCTCTGGCTACACCTTC
cdr3_aa: CASSQDRQGASGYTF
clone_size: NA
d_call: TRBD1
j_call: TRBJ1-2
v_call: TRBV4-3

cdr3_nt: TGTGCCAGCAGTGATCGGACTTCGAGGACGCAGTATTTT
cdr3_aa: CASSDRTSRTQYF
clone_size: NA
d_call: NA
j_call: TRBJ2-3
v_call: TRBV25-1

cdr3_nt: TGTGCCAGCAGGTACAGGGACGCGACCTACAATGAGCAGTTCTTC
cdr3_aa: CASRYRDATYNEQFF
clone_size: NA
d_call: NA
j_call: TRBJ2-1
v_call: TRBV2

cdr3_nt: TGTGCCAGCAGTTTATTAAGCACAGATACGCAGTATTTT
cdr3_aa: CASSLLSTDTQYF
clone_size: NA
d_call: NA
j_call: TRBJ2-3
v_call: TRBV28

cdr3_nt: TGTGCCAGCAGCTTAGCCCGGGACTTCAGCGTCGGTGGAGATTGGTTCTTC
cdr3_aa: CASSLARDFSVGGDWFF
clone_size: NA
d_call: NA
j_call: TRBJ2-1
v_call: TRBV7-9

cdr3_nt: TGTGCCTGGAGAGGGGGAGGGCCTTACGAGCAGTACTTC
cdr3_aa: CAWRGGGPYEQYF
clone_size: NA
d_call: NA
j_call: TRBJ2-7
v_call: TRBV30

cdr3_nt: TGTGCCAGCAGCCGGAGCTACGAGCAGTACTTC
cdr3_aa: CASSRSYEQYF
clone_size: NA
d_call: NA
j_call: TRBJ2-7
v_call: TRBV5-6

cdr3_nt: TGTGCCAGTAGTAAATCCGTGCGGGACAGGGATTCGTCTTATGGCTACACCTTC
cdr3_aa: CASSKSVRDRDSSYGYTF
clone_size: NA
d_call: TRBD1
j_call: TRBJ1-2
v_call: TRBV19

cdr3_nt: TGTGCCAGCAGCTCCCGTACAGATAATCAGCCCCAGCATTTT
cdr3_aa: CASSSRTDNQPQHF
clone_size: NA
d_call: NA
j_call: TRBJ1-5
v_call: TRBV13

cdr3_nt: TGCGCCAGCAGCTTGGCCGGGACAGGGGGAGGCTACACCTTC
cdr3_aa: CASSLAGTGGGYTF
clone_size: few
d_call: TRBD1
j_call: TRBJ1-2
v_call: TRBV5-1

cdr3_nt: TGTGCCACCAGCAGAGGACAGGGCTTAGGATCCGGGGCCAACGTCCTGACTTTC
cdr3_aa: CATSRGQGLGSGANVLTF
clone_size: NA
d_call: TRBD1
j_call: TRBJ2-6
v_call: TRBV15

cdr3_nt: TGTGCCAGCAGCCCACGTCTACCGGGACAGGGGGGAGATACGCAGTATTTT
cdr3_aa: CASSPRLPGQGGDTQYF
clone_size: NA
d_call: TRBD1
j_call: TRBJ2-3
v_call: TRBV5-4

cdr3_nt: TGTGCCTCAGACAGGGGAGAGACCCAGTACTTC
cdr3_aa: CASDRGETQYF
clone_size: NA
d_call: TRBD1
j_call: TRBJ2-5
v_call: TRBV30

cdr3_nt: TGTGCCAGCAGCTTATTCGGGACAAACACTGAAGCTTTCTTT
cdr3_aa: CASSLFGTNTEAFF
clone_size: NA
d_call: NA
j_call: TRBJ1-1
v_call: TRBV7-3

cdr3_nt: TGTGCCAGCAGCACCTGGACAGGGCCCTACGAGCAGTACTTC
cdr3_aa: CASSTWTGPYEQYF
clone_size: NA
d_call: TRBD1
j_call: TRBJ2-7
v_call: TRBV14

cdr3_nt: TGTGCCAGCAGTTGGGGACTATCACCCACCGAGCAGTTCTTC
cdr3_aa: CASSWGLSPTEQFF
clone_size: NA
d_call: TRBD2
j_call: TRBJ2-1
v_call: TRBV28

cdr3_nt: TGTGCCATCAGTGAGCCGTTGACTAGCCGTGCCCGCAATGAGCAGTTCTTC
cdr3_aa: CAISEPLTSRARNEQFF
clone_size: NA
d_call: TRBD2
j_call: TRBJ2-1
v_call: TRBV10-3

cdr3_nt: TGTGCCAGCATCTTAGGCGGGAGGGTTGCCTACGAGCAGTACTTC
cdr3_aa: CASILGGRVAYEQYF
clone_size: NA
d_call: TRBD2
j_call: TRBJ2-7
v_call: TRBV6-1

cdr3_nt: TGTGCCAGCAGTTTTATCGCGTCGATCCCCGCGCTAGAGACCCAGTACTTC
cdr3_aa: CASSFIASIPALETQYF
clone_size: NA
d_call: NA
j_call: TRBJ2-5
v_call: TRBV28

cdr3_nt: TGTGCCAGCACCTCGATTAGCGGGTACAATGAGCAGTTCTTC
cdr3_aa: CASTSISGYNEQFF
clone_size: NA
d_call: TRBD2
j_call: TRBJ2-1
v_call: TRBV6-5

cdr3_nt: TGCGCCAGCAGCTTGGGGGTCAGGGAATCGAATCAGCCCCAGCATTTT
cdr3_aa: CASSLGVRESNQPQHF
clone_size: NA
d_call: NA
j_call: TRBJ1-5
v_call: TRBV5-1

cdr3_nt: TGTGCCAGCAGCTCTGGACTAGCCTCCTACAATGAGCAGTTCTTC
cdr3_aa: CASSSGLASYNEQFF
clone_size: NA
d_call: TRBD2
j_call: TRBJ2-1
v_call: TRBV7-2

cdr3_nt: TGTGCCAGTAGTCTTACAGCGTCCCCCGGGGACGAGCAGTACTTC
cdr3_aa: CASSLTASPGDEQYF
clone_size: NA
d_call: NA
j_call: TRBJ2-7
v_call: TRBV19

cdr3_nt: TGTGCCAGTAGTCCCGGACTGGCCCCCGATACGCAGTATTTT
cdr3_aa: CASSPGLAPDTQYF
clone_size: NA
d_call: NA
j_call: TRBJ2-3
v_call: TRBV19

cdr3_nt: TGTGCCAGCAGTTCGACCGGGACAGTTTGGTATTTT
cdr3_aa: CASSSTGTVWYF
clone_size: NA
d_call: TRBD1
j_call: TRBJ2-3
v_call: TRBV27

cdr3_nt: TGTGCCAGCACCTGGGACACTTATCAGCCCCAGCATTTT
cdr3_aa: CASTWDTYQPQHF
clone_size: NA
d_call: NA
j_call: TRBJ1-5
v_call: TRBV28

cdr3_nt: TGTGCCAGCAGCCCAGTGGCGGGCGGCGAGACCCAGTACTTC
cdr3_aa: CASSPVAGGETQYF
clone_size: NA
d_call: NA
j_call: TRBJ2-5
v_call: TRBV7-2

cdr3_nt: TGTGCCAGCAGTTTGAGGACAGCTATACCATACTATGGCTACACCTTC
cdr3_aa: CASSLRTAIPYYGYTF
clone_size: NA
d_call: NA
j_call: TRBJ1-2
v_call: TRBV28

cdr3_nt: TGTGCCAGTAGTATACAGGTGACCTACGAGCAGTACTTC
cdr3_aa: CASSIQVTYEQYF
clone_size: NA
d_call: NA
j_call: TRBJ2-7
v_call: TRBV19

cdr3_nt: TGTGCCAGTAGTATGAATGGACTTGAAGAGACCCAGTACTTC
cdr3_aa: CASSMNGLEETQYF
clone_size: NA
d_call: NA
j_call: TRBJ2-5
v_call: TRBV19

cdr3_nt: TGTGCCAGCAGGGAGTACGAGCAGTACTTC
cdr3_aa: CASREYEQYF
clone_size: NA
d_call: NA
j_call: TRBJ2-7
v_call: TRBV2

cdr3_nt: TGTGCCAGCAGGGCTCAGGGGTTAGGCACTGAAGCTTTCTTT
cdr3_aa: CASRAQGLGTEAFF
clone_size: NA
d_call: NA
j_call: TRBJ1-1
v_call: TRBV28

cdr3_nt: TGTGCCAGCAGCCCCGGTCGTGGCTACGAGCAGTACTTC
cdr3_aa: CASSPGRGYEQYF
clone_size: NA
d_call: NA
j_call: TRBJ2-7
v_call: TRBV11-2

cdr3_nt: TGTGCCAGCAGCCCAGGAGTGGATAGCGGGAGTACGCAGTATTTT
cdr3_aa: CASSPGVDSGSTQYF
clone_size: NA
d_call: TRBD2
j_call: TRBJ2-3
v_call: TRBV7-2

cdr3_nt: TGTGCCAGCAGTCACGCGAGTAGCGTGGCCTACGAGCAGTACTTC
cdr3_aa: CASSHASSVAYEQYF
clone_size: once
d_call: NA
j_call: TRBJ2-7
v_call: TRBV6-1

cdr3_nt: TGTGCCAGCAGCACACATCTTGATCAGCCCCAGCATTTT
cdr3_aa: CASSTHLDQPQHF
clone_size: NA
d_call: NA
j_call: TRBJ1-5
v_call: TRBV5-4

cdr3_nt: TGTGCCAGCACCCGGTCGGGACAGGGGTACGGCTACACCTTC
cdr3_aa: CASTRSGQGYGYTF
clone_size: NA
d_call: TRBD1
j_call: TRBJ1-2
v_call: TRBV7-9

cdr3_nt: TGCGCCAGCAGTGAGGTGCCGGGAGGCCCGGACGAGCAGTACTTC
cdr3_aa: CASSEVPGGPDEQYF
clone_size: NA
d_call: TRBD2
j_call: TRBJ2-7
v_call: TRBV10-2